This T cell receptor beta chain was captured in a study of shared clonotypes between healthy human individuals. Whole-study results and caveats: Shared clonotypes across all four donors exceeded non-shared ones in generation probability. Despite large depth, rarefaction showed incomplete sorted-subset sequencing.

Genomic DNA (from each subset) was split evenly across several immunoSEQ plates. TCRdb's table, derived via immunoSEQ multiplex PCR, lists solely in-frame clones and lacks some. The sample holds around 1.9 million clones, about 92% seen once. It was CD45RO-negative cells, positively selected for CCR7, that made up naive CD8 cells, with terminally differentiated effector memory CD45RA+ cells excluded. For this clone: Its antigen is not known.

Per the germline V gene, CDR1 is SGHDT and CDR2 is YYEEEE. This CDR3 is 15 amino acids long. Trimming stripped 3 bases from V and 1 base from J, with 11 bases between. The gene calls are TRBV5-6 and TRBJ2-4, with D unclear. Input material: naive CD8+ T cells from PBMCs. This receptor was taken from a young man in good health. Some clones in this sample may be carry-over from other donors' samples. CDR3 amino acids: CASSSQPYAKNIQYF. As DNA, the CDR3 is TGTGCCAGCAGCTCCCAACCATACGCCAAAAACATTCAGTACTTC.